This TCR beta chain stems from a study of neurological immune-mediated disorders. Germline assignment: CDR1 SGHRS and CDR2 YFSETQ. The CDR3 sequence is 15 residues long. Trimming removed 0 bases at V and 7 bases at J, with 14 bases between. One entry per CDR3 protein results from TCRdb running MiXCR on the 5' RACE reads. The table has tens of thousands of distinct CDR3 sequences, around 3.9% seen once. At least ten counts were recorded for this clonotype. The receptor comes from a man under 40 with multiple sclerosis. The material sequenced was PBMCs. The V and J genes are TRBV5-1 and TRBJ2-1, with D tentatively TRBD2 (5 bases). The DNA for the CDR3 is TGCGCCAGCAGCTTGGACCGGGGTATAGGGAATGAGCAGTTCTTC. This sequence encodes CASSLDRGIGNEQFF.